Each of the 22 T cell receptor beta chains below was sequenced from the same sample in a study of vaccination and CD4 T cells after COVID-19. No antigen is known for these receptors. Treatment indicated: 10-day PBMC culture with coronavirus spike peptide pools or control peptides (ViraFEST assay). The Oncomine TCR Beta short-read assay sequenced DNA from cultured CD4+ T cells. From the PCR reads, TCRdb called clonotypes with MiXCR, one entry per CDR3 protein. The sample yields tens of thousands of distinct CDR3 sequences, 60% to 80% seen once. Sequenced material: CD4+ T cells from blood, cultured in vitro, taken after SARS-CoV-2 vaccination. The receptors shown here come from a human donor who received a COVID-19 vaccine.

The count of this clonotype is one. The DNA of the CDR3 is TGTGCCAGCAGTTACGAGAGGAACATTCAGTACTTC. Its translation is CASSYERNIQYF. V is TRBV6-5 and J is TRBJ2-4, with D hard to call. Trimming took off 2 bases at V and 7 bases at J, with 6 bases between the two ends. Germline V gives CDR1 MNHEY, CDR2 SVGAGI. The CDR3 covers 12 residues.

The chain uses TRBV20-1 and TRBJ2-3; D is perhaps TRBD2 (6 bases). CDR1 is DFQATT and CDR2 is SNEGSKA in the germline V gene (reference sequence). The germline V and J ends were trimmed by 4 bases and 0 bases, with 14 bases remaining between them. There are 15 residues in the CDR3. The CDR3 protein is CSATVGGFSTDTQYF. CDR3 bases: TGCAGTGCTACCGTGGGGGGTTTCAGCACAGATACGCAGTATTTT.

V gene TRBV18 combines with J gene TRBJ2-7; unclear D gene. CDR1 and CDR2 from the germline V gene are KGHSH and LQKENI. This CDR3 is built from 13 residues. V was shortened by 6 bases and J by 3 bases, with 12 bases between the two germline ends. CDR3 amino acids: CASSPIDGYEQYF. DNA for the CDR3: TGTGCCAGCTCGCCGATCGATGGCTACGAGCAGTACTTC.

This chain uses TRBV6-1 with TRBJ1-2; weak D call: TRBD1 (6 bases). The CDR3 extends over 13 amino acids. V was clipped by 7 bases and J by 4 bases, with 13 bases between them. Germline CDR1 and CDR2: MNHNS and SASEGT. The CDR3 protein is CASMTTGLYGYTF. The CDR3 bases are TGTGCCAGCATGACGACAGGCCTCTATGGCTACACCTTC.

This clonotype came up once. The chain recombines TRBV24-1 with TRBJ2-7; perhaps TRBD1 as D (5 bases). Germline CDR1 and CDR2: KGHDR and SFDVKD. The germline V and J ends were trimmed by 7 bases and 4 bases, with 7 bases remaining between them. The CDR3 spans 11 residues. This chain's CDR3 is CATSQGYEQYF. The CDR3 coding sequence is TGTGCCACCAGCCAGGGTTACGAGCAGTACTTC.

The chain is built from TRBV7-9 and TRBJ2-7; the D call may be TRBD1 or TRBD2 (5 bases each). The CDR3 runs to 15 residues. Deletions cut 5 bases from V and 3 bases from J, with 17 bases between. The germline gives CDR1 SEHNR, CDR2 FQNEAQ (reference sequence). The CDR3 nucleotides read TGTGCCAGCAGCCGTAGGGACGTTAGGGGCTACGAGCAGTACTTC. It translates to CASSRRDVRGYEQYF.

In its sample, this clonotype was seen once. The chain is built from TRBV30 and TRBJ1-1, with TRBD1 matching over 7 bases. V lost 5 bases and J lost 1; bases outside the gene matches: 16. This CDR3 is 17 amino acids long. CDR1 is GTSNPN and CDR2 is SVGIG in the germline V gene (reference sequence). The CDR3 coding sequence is TGTGCCTGGTTCTCACTCAGGGGGTCAGGTTCGAACACTGAAGCTTTCTTT. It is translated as CAWFSLRGSGSNTEAFF. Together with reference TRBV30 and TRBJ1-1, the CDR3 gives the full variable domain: SQTIHQWPATLVQPVGSPLSLECTVEGTSNPNLYWYRQAAGRGLQLLFYSVGIGQISSEVPQNLSASRPQDRQFILSSKKLLLSDSGFYLCAWFSLRGSGSNTEAFFGQGTRLTVV.

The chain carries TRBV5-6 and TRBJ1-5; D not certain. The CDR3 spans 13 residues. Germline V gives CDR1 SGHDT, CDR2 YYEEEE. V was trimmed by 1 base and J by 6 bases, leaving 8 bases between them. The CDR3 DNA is TGTGCCAGCAGCTTGTGGGGTGCTCAGCCCCAGCATTTT. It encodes CASSLWGAQPQHF.

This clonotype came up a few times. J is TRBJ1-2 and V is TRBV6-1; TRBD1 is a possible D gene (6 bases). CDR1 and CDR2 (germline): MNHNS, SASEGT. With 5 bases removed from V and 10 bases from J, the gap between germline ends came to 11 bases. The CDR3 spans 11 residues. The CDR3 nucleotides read TGTGCCAGCAGTACCAGGGGCGCCTACACCTTC. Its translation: CASSTRGAYTF.

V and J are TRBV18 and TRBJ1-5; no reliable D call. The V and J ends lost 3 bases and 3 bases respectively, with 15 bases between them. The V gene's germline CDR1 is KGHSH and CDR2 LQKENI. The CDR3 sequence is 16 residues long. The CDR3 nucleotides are TGTGCCAGCTCACCGTCGCGGGCATGGGACAATCAGCCCCAGCATTTT. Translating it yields CASSPSRAWDNQPQHF.

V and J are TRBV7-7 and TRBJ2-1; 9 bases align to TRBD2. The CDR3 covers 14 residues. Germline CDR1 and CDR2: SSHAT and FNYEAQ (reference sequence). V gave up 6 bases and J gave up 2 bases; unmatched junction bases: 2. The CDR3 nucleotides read TGTGCCAGCAGTCGCGGGGGGGCCTACAATGAGCAGTTCTTC. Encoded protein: CASSRGGAYNEQFF.

The CDR3 coding sequence is TGTGCCAGCAGTTTCGCGAGGGGGAACACCGGGGAGCTGTTTTTT. This encodes CASSFARGNTGELFF. The V and J genes are TRBV27 and TRBJ2-2; D tentatively fits TRBD1 or TRBD2 (5 bases each). The CDR3 has 15 amino acids. Trimming shortened V by 3 bases and J by 1 base, and 9 bases separated the two germline ends. Germline loops: CDR1 MNHEY, CDR2 SMNVEV (reference sequence).

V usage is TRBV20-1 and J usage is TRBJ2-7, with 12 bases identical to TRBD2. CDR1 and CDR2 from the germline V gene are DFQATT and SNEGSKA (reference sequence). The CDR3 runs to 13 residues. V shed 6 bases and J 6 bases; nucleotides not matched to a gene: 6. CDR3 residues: CSASSGGASEQYF. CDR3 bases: TGCAGTGCGTCTAGCGGGGGGGCGTCCGAGCAGTACTTC.

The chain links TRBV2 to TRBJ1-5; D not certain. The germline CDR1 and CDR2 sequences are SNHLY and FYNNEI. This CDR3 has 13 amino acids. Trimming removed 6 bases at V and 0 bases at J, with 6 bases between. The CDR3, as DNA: TGTGCCAGCAGATTAGATAGCAATCAGCCCCAGCATTTT. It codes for CASRLDSNQPQHF.

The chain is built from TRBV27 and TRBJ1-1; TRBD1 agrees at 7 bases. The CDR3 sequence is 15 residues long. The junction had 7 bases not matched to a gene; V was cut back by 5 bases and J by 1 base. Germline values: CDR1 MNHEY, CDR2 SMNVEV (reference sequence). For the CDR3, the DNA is TGTGCCAGCAGTCCGACAGGGTTGCGGAACACTGAAGCTTTCTTT. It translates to CASSPTGLRNTEAFF.

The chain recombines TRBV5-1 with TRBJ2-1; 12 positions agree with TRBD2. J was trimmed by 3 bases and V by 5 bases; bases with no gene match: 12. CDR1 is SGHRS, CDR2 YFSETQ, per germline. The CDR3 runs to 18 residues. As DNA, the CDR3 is TGCGCCAGCAGTCTAACTAGCGGGGGGAGGAATTTCTACAATGAGCAGTTCTTC. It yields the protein CASSLTSGGRNFYNEQFF.

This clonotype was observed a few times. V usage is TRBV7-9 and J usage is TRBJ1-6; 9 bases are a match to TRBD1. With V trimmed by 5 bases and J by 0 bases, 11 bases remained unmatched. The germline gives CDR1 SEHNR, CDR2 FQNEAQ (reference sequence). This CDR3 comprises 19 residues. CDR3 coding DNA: TGTGCCAGCAGCCCGGTGTTTGGGACAGGGAGCTCCTATAATTCACCCCTCCACTTT. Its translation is CASSPVFGTGSSYNSPLHF.

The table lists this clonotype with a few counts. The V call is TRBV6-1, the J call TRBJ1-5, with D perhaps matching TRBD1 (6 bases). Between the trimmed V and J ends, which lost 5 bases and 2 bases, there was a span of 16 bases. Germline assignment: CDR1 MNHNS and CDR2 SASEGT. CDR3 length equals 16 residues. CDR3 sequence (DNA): TGTGCCAGCAGTCTAGGGGGGCTTCGAGGCAATCAGCCCCAGCATTTT. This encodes CASSLGGLRGNQPQHF.

The DNA of the CDR3 is TGTGCCAGCAGTGGGGGACAGGGGGTGAGGGACACCATATATTTT. This encodes CASSGGQGVRDTIYF. This chain connects TRBV6-1 to TRBJ1-3; 11 bases match TRBD1. CDR3 length: 15 residues. Germline V gene sequence: CDR1 MNHNS, CDR2 SASEGT. The V gene end was trimmed by 4 bases and the J gene end by 8 bases; junction bases not matched to a gene: 7.

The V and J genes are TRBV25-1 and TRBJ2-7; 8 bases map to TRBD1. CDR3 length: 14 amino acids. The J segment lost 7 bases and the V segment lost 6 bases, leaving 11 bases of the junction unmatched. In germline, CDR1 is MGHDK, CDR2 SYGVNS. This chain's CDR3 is CASRPDRGAREQYF. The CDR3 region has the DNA TGTGCCAGCAGGCCCGACAGGGGAGCCCGGGAGCAGTACTTC.

CDR3 sequence reads: CASSAGTGDRPQHF. CDR3 bases: TGTGCCAGCAGTGCCGGGACAGGGGATCGGCCCCAGCATTTT. The chain couples TRBV6-1 to TRBJ1-5; 10 nucleotides agree with TRBD1. Trimming took 4 bases from V and 9 from J; bases not matched to a gene: 6. CDR1 MNHNS and CDR2 SASEGT come from the germline V gene. This CDR3 contains 14 residues.

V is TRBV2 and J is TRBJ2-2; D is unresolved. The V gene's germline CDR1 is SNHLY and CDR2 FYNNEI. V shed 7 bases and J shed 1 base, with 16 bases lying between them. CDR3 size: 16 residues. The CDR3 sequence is CASNPHFFGNTGELFF. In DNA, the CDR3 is TGTGCCAGCAACCCGCATTTTTTCGGGAACACCGGGGAGCTGTTTTTT.